These 23 T cell receptor beta chains were sequenced from one sample in a study of identical twins' blood T cells. One entry per CDR3 protein, called by TCRdb with MiXCR from the 5' RACE reads. This table has a few hundred thousand distinct CDR3 sequences, roughly 28% appearing once. Sequenced: PBMCs. All receptors come from a woman aged 18-49 years in good health.

In its sample, this clonotype was seen a few times. The chain employs TRBV10-3 and TRBJ1-1, with D unclear. This CDR3 is 13 amino acids long. Trimming took off 2 bases at V and 3 bases at J, with 7 bases between the two ends. From germline, CDR1 is ENHRY and CDR2 SYGVKD. The chain's CDR3 is CAISEQVDTEAFF. The DNA of the CDR3 is TGTGCCATCAGTGAGCAGGTTGACACTGAAGCTTTCTTT.

This clonotype was counted at least ten times. The chain employs TRBV29-1 and TRBJ1-1; TRBD1 aligns across 7 bases. The CDR3 runs to 13 residues. V was pared by 6 bases and J by 1 base, with 5 bases of the junction left unmatched. In germline, CDR1 is SQVTM, CDR2 ANQGSEA. CDR3 loop: CSVRQGGNTEAFF. CDR3 bases: TGCAGCGTGAGACAGGGAGGGAACACTGAAGCTTTCTTT.

The chain couples TRBV4-3 to TRBJ2-7, with 7 bases identical to TRBD2. Per germline, CDR1 LGHNA and CDR2 YSLEER. Trimming at V came to 0 bases and at J to 4 bases, leaving 3 bases not matched to a gene. This CDR3 spans 14 amino acids. The CDR3 nucleotides are TGCGCCAGCAGCCAAGATCTCGGGGGGTACGAGCAGTACTTC. This sequence encodes CASSQDLGGYEQYF.

This clonotype was counted a few times. The chain joins TRBV3-1 to TRBJ1-1; maybe TRBD1 (6 bases). The CDR3 is 14 amino acids. The germline V gene encodes CDR1 LGHDT and CDR2 YNNKEL (reference sequence). Trimming pared 5 bases from V and 6 bases from J, leaving 16 bases between. Written as DNA, the CDR3 is TGTGCCAGCAGCTCTGGGTGGGGGGCGGCTGAAGCTTTCTTT. Its protein product is CASSSGWGAAEAFF.

The gene calls are TRBV20-1 and TRBJ2-5; possibly TRBD1 or TRBD2 for D (7 bases each). With 6 bases removed from V and 7 bases from J, the gap between germline ends came to 18 bases. This CDR3 region has 13 residues. Germline CDR1 DFQATT, CDR2 SNEGSKA (reference sequence). This CDR3 is CSAPGGDFVTQYF. The CDR3 bases are TGCAGTGCCCCAGGGGGGGATTTTGTGACCCAGTACTTC.

This chain links TRBV5-8 with TRBJ2-7; D is uncertain. Germline V gene data show CDR1 as SGHTS and CDR2 as YDEGEE. The CDR3 totals 11 residues. V shed 4 bases and J shed 9 bases, with 11 bases lying between them. This CDR3 is CASSVTVGQYF. CDR3 DNA sequence: TGTGCCAGCAGCGTAACTGTGGGGCAGTACTTC.

This clonotype was counted a few times. The V and J genes are TRBV4-3 and TRBJ2-2; perhaps TRBD2 as D (6 bases). V was pared by 0 bases and J by 6 bases, with 17 bases between. Germline CDR1 and CDR2: LGHNA and YSLEER. The CDR3 length is 17 residues. The CDR3 loop is CASSQDSRRGGSGELFF. The CDR3 nucleotides are TGCGCCAGCAGCCAAGATTCCCGGCGGGGAGGTTCCGGGGAGCTGTTTTTT.

This chain joins TRBV9 and TRBJ2-3; 10 bases match TRBD2. The CDR3 has 20 amino acids. V was clipped by 0 bases and J by 0 bases; unmatched bases: 13. Germline CDR1 and CDR2: SGDLS and YYNGEE. The CDR3: CASSVVLAGEPESSTDTQYF. CDR3 bases: TGTGCCAGCAGCGTAGTGCTAGCGGGGGAACCTGAGAGTAGCACAGATACGCAGTATTTT.

This clonotype was counted between two and nine times. The V gene is TRBV10-3, the J gene TRBJ1-1; 7 nucleotides agree with TRBD1. CDR3 length: 14 amino acids. Germline V lookup: CDR1 ENHRY, CDR2 SYGVKD. V lost 11 bases to trimming and J lost 4 bases; unmatched junction nucleotides: 13. This chain's CDR3 is CASRDSVMVTEAFF. CDR3 DNA sequence: TGTGCCTCTAGGGACAGCGTGATGGTCACTGAAGCTTTCTTT.

J is TRBJ1-6 and V is TRBV18; D possibly corresponds to TRBD1 (6 bases). V lost 3 bases to trimming and J lost 7 bases, with 10 bases between them. Germline loops: CDR1 KGHSH, CDR2 LQKENI. This CDR3 contains 14 residues. CDR3 sequence (DNA): TGTGCCAGCTCACCCCTGGACAGAAATTCACCCCTCCACTTT. Residues: CASSPLDRNSPLHF.

This clonotype has a count of ten or more. The rearrangement uses TRBV9 and TRBJ2-1, with D perhaps assigned TRBD1 or TRBD2 (6 bases each). CDR1 and CDR2 (germline): SGDLS, YYNGEE. V lost 2 bases to trimming and J lost 3 bases, with 15 bases between them. The CDR3 length is 16 residues. The CDR3 nucleotides are TGTGCCAGCAGCGTGGGGGGCCACATCGGCTACAATGAGCAGTTCTTC. Its translation: CASSVGGHIGYNEQFF.

The CDR3 is CASSETSSYNEQFF. CDR3 in DNA: TGTGCCAGCAGTGAAACAAGCTCCTACAATGAGCAGTTCTTC. The genes are TRBV2 and TRBJ2-1, with D uncertain. CDR3 length: 14 residues. CDR1 and CDR2 from the germline V gene are SNHLY and FYNNEI. V was trimmed by 2 bases and J by 0 bases, leaving 5 bases between them.

The chain links TRBV27 to TRBJ1-5; TRBD1 might be the D (5 bases). The CDR3 length is 13 residues. The germline V gene has CDR1 MNHEY and CDR2 SMNVEV (reference sequence). Trimming left V 9 bases short and J 7 bases short, with 16 bases between. The DNA of the CDR3 is TGTGCCAGACCCCCGGCAGGGTGCCAGCCCCAGCATTTT. Translated: CARPPAGCQPQHF.

This chain connects TRBV19 to TRBJ1-2; 7 bases are shared with TRBD1. The CDR3 runs 13 residues. V dropped 10 bases and J dropped 3; count of bases not matched to a gene: 8. Germline loops: CDR1 LNHDA, CDR2 SQIVND (reference sequence). The CDR3 sequence: CATTQGQYYGYTF. In nucleotides, the CDR3 is TGTGCCACTACACAGGGACAGTACTATGGCTACACCTTC.

This clonotype was picked up one time. This rearrangement joins TRBV20-1 to TRBJ2-7, with D hard to call. The CDR3 has 10 residues. V was clipped by 6 bases and J by 3 bases, with 6 bases between them. Germline loops: CDR1 DFQATT, CDR2 SNEGSKA (reference sequence). CDR3 in amino acids: CSAQYYEQYF. The CDR3 DNA is TGCAGTGCCCAGTACTACGAGCAGTACTTC.

In regard to this clonotype: A much larger clone differs by one base, so this may be a read error. V is TRBV11-2 and J is TRBJ1-1; tentatively, D is TRBD1 (6 bases). The CDR3 has 15 amino acids. Germline assignment: CDR1 SGHAT and CDR2 FQNNGV. The CDR3: CASNLVARGNTEAFF. DNA of the CDR3: TGTGCCAGCAACTTAGTTGCCAGGGGGAACACTGAAGCTTTCTTT.

The rearrangement uses TRBV24-1 and TRBJ2-2; the D gene is possibly TRBD1 (6 bases). The V gene lost 10 bases and the J gene lost 0 bases, with 14 bases spanning the gap. This CDR3 has 15 residues. Germline V CDR1 and CDR2: KGHDR, SFDVKD. DNA for the CDR3: TGTGCCACGTTTACAGGGAGTTCGAACACCGGGGAGCTGTTTTTT. It yields the protein CATFTGSSNTGELFF.

Notes on this clonotype: At one boundary the junction diverges from the germline segment, which might be a read error. The gene calls are TRBV10-1 and TRBJ1-1; D might be TRBD1 (5 bases). CDR1 is WNHNN, CDR2 SYGVQD, per germline (reference sequence). The length of the CDR3 is 13 residues. The CDR3 protein is CARSEDMNTEAFF. The CDR3 nucleotides read TGCGCCAGGAGTGAGGACATGAACACTGAAGCTTTCTTT.

This clonotype was recorded a few times. The genes are TRBV20-1 and TRBJ1-5, with a tentative D call TRBD1 (6 bases). The V gene lost 2 bases and the J gene lost 0 bases, with 20 bases spanning the gap. The CDR3 loop spans 18 amino acids. The V gene's germline CDR1 is DFQATT and CDR2 SNEGSKA (reference sequence). The DNA of the CDR3 is TGCAGTGCTAGACTAAGCCCGACAGGTCTCTTTAGCAATCAGCCCCAGCATTTT. The encoded protein is CSARLSPTGLFSNQPQHF.

The J gene is TRBJ1-1, the V gene TRBV7-2; D ambiguous. V gave up 0 bases and J gave up 3 bases, with 11 bases separating them. Germline CDR1 reads SGHTA; CDR2 reads FQGNSA. This CDR3 is 15 amino acids long. CDR3 residues: CASSLAGGSYTEAFF. CDR3 bases: TGTGCCAGCAGCTTAGCAGGCGGGAGCTACACTGAAGCTTTCTTT. Variable domain in full (rest from reference TRBV7-2 and TRBJ1-1): GAGVSQSPSNKVTEKGKDVELRCDPISGHTALYWYRQSLGQGLEFLIYFQGNSAPDKSGLPSDRFSAERTGGSVSTLTIQRTQQEDSAVYLCASSLAGGSYTEAFFGQGTRLTVV.

This clonotype occurred many times. The chain links TRBV7-2 to TRBJ2-1; unclear D gene. The CDR3 totals 14 residues. Germline V gene lookup returns CDR1 SGHTA and CDR2 FQGNSA. Between the trimmed V and J ends, which lost 1 base and 3 bases, there was a span of 7 bases. CDR3 DNA sequence: TGTGCCAGCAGCTTAGGGCGAATCTACAATGAGCAGTTCTTC. Translated: CASSLGRIYNEQFF.

The CDR3: CASSPDVIYGYTF. CDR3 sequence (DNA): TGTGCCAGCTCACCAGACGTAATCTATGGCTACACCTTC. The rearrangement links TRBV18 to TRBJ1-2; D not certain. Trimming stripped 2 bases from V and 4 bases from J, with 8 bases between. Germline V gene sequence: CDR1 KGHSH, CDR2 LQKENI. The CDR3 runs 13 residues.

The chain is built from TRBV29-1 and TRBJ1-2; D remains ambiguous. Between the trimmed V and J ends, which lost 5 bases and 4 bases, there was a span of 14 bases. Per germline, CDR1 SQVTM and CDR2 ANQGSEA. The CDR3 totals 13 residues. This CDR3 is CSVHGELSYGYTF. The CDR3 DNA is TGCAGCGTTCATGGAGAACTCTCCTATGGCTACACCTTC.